This T cell receptor (beta chain) emerged from a study of cytomegalovirus exposure and HLA in healthy donors. Findings and limits, study-wide: Specificity of three CMV-associated chains for CMV antigens was verified in vitro. An apparent linkage of common viral pathogens to several of the most significant clusters emerged in a later analysis. CMV serostatus was the only immune exposure information that was available.

It was with 60 Vbeta and 13 Jbeta primers that the PCR ran. TCRdb's table, derived via immunoSEQ multiplex PCR, lists solely in-frame clones and lacks some. The repertoire holds approximately 130,000 clones, with about four fifths as singletons. Worth noting for this clone: What it binds is not known.

The receptor's source is a woman in her 40s in good health and CMV-seronegative. The sequencing input was PBMCs.

The CDR3 DNA reads as TGTGCCAGCAGCTTGGGCGGGGGGGCCCCCGGGGAGCTGTTTTTT. Translation: CASSLGGGAPGELFF. This chain joins TRBV5-4 and TRBJ2-2; 9 nucleotides agree with TRBD2. The V and J ends lost 0 bases and 6 bases, in that order; junction bases with no gene match: 3. This CDR3 is 15 amino acids long. The germline V gene encodes CDR1 SGHNT and CDR2 YYREEE (reference sequence).